This TCR beta chain came from a study of early T cells in non-severe SARS-CoV-2 infection. TCRdb redid the calling of the 5' RACE reads with MiXCR, one entry per CDR3 protein. The profile covers about 32,000 distinct CDR3 sequences, with approximately 5.5% appearing a single time and around 3.4% taken by the ten largest. This clonotype was seen repeatedly, ten times or more. This TCR derives from an adult who was a healthcare worker with PCR-confirmed SARS-CoV-2 infection or an uninfected control (not recorded which). The specimen was whole blood.

As DNA, the CDR3 is TGTGCCAGCTCTCAAGAGACGTATGGCTACACCTTC. Translation gives CASSQETYGYTF. The chain uses TRBV18 and TRBJ1-2, with D uncertain. The CDR3 contains 12 residues. Per the germline V gene, CDR1 is KGHSH and CDR2 is LQKENI. V lost 6 bases to trimming and J lost 5 bases, with 10 bases between them.